These 21 T cell receptor beta chains were sequenced from one sample in a study of Graves' ophthalmopathy and Graves' hyperthyroidism. The sequenced template was RNA, covering the TCR beta CDR3 region. After a first-round RT-PCR with HTBI primers, a second-round multiplex PCR was run. Each CDR3 protein is one row after TCRdb ran MiXCR on the multiplex PCR reads. The repertoire holds approximately 640,000 distinct CDR3 sequences, with over 40% as singletons. The sequenced material came from peripheral blood. These receptors were taken from an adult man with Graves' ophthalmopathy.

A few counts support this clonotype. A much larger clone is a single base away; this may be a read error. CDR3 nucleotide sequence: TGTGCCAGCAGCCAAGGGGGGAACTATGGCCACACCTTC. This encodes CASSQGGNYGHTF. The rearrangement joins TRBV14 to TRBJ1-2; TRBD1 is a possible D gene (5 bases). Germline assignment: CDR1 SGHDN and CDR2 FVKESK. The CDR3 has 13 amino acids.

Notes on this clonotype: Mismatch with germline at one junction end may stem from a read error. The rearrangement links TRBV7-9 to TRBJ2-2; 7 bases map to TRBD2. Germline-derived CDR1 and CDR2 are SEHNR and FQNEAQ (reference sequence). The CDR3 runs 16 residues. The CDR3 DNA reads TGCGCCAGCAGCTTAGTGCTAGCGGCGAACACCGGGGAGCTGTTTTTT. As protein: CASSLVLAANTGELFF.

Concerning this clonotype: Germline is not matched at one junction end, which may reflect a read error. V gene TRBV5-5 combines with J gene TRBJ2-7; D ambiguous. Looked up from germline, CDR1 is SGHKS and CDR2 is YYEKEE (reference sequence). This CDR3 is 13 amino acids long. CDR3 in DNA: TGTGCCAGCAGCCCCTCGAGCTCCTACGGGCAGTACTTC. Translation: CASSPSSSYGQYF.

The sample holds many counts of this clonotype. The J gene is TRBJ2-7, the V gene TRBV27; no clear D. This CDR3 spans 11 amino acids. V was shortened by 5 bases and J by 7 bases, with 9 bases between the two germline ends. Germline lookup yields CDR1 MNHEY and CDR2 SMNVEV (reference sequence). The CDR3 DNA reads as TGTGCCAGCAGTATTGGGGTTGAGCAGTACTTC. The encoded protein is CASSIGVEQYF.

Concerning this clonotype itself: The conserved phenylalanine or tryptophan normally closing the CDR3 is absent here, so this likely arose from a read error. The rearrangement uses TRBV20-1 and TRBJ1-1; 7 bases align to TRBD1. Germline V gene lookup returns CDR1 DFQATT and CDR2 SNEGSKA (reference sequence). The V segment lost 7 bases and the J segment 3 bases; nucleotides outside the gene matches: 5. The CDR3 runs to 12 residues. This CDR3 is CSGRQGDTEAFS. As DNA, the CDR3 is TGCAGTGGAAGACAGGGAGACACTGAAGCTTTCTCT.

This clonotype was recorded at least ten times. V and J are TRBV6-5 and TRBJ1-1; no reliable D call. From germline, CDR1 is MNHEY and CDR2 SVGAGI. The V end was cut by 5 bases, the J end by 9 bases, with 13 bases between. The CDR3 runs 12 residues. The CDR3: CASSEGPGQAFF. CDR3 bases: TGTGCCAGCAGTGAAGGCCCCGGACAAGCTTTCTTT.

The chain employs TRBV15 and TRBJ1-6; D gene uncertain. This CDR3 spans 17 amino acids. V lost 1 base and J lost 0, with 10 bases in between. Germline assignment: CDR1 LNHNV and CDR2 YYDKDF (reference sequence). The CDR3 region is CATSRAGLSSYNSPLHF. CDR3 DNA: TGTGCCACCAGCAGAGCTGGGCTGAGCTCCTATAATTCACCCCTCCACTTT. The full variable domain, its missing parts supplied by reference TRBV15 and TRBJ1-6, is DAMVIQNPRYQVTQFGKPVTLSCSQTLNHNVMYWYQQKSSQAPKLLFHYYDKDFNNEADTPDNFQSRRPNTSFCFLDIRSPGLGDTAMYLCATSRAGLSSYNSPLHFGNGTRLTVT.

As for this clonotype: An end of the junction does not agree with germline; a read error may underlie this. The rearrangement links TRBV7-7 to TRBJ2-5; D may be TRBD1 (5 bases). Looked up from germline, CDR1 is SSHAT and CDR2 is FNYEAQ (reference sequence). The CDR3 runs 16 residues. The CDR3 is CASSSGQPGNQETQYF. Written as DNA, the CDR3 is TGTGCTAGCAGCTCCGGACAACCAGGGAACCAAGAGACCCAGTACTTC.

Notes on this clonotype: This sequence may be a read error, since a much larger clone differs from it by one base. Given the absence of the conserved phenylalanine or tryptophan at the CDR3 end, a read error is likely. This chain links TRBV25-1 with TRBJ1-1; a possible D gene is TRBD1 (6 bases). Trimming removed 6 bases at V and 6 bases at J, with 14 bases between. Germline-derived CDR1 and CDR2 are MGHDK and SYGVNS. The length of the CDR3 is 13 residues. CDR3 DNA sequence: TGTGCCAGCAGGAGGACAGCTAACGCTGAAGCTTTCCTT. It is translated as CASRRTANAEAFL.

This clonotype was seen many times. V is TRBV20-1 and J is TRBJ2-5; no clear D. CDR3 length: 14 residues. CDR1 DFQATT and CDR2 SNEGSKA come from the germline V gene (reference sequence). Trimming left V 1 base short and J 2 bases short, with 11 bases between. CDR3 coding DNA: TGCAGTGCTAGAGGCGGCAGAAAACAAGAGACCCAGTACTTC. As protein: CSARGGRKQETQYF.

This clonotype was seen many times. The chain joins TRBV12-5 to TRBJ2-7, with D perhaps given as TRBD1 or TRBD2 (5 bases each). Germline-derived CDR1 and CDR2 are LGHNT and FRNRAP. The CDR3 consists of 14 residues. Trimming removed 7 bases at V and 6 bases at J, with 19 bases between. For the CDR3, the DNA is TGTGCTAGTGCTCCCACCGGGACCACCCTCGAGCAGTACTTC. It codes for CASAPTGTTLEQYF.

This clonotype turned up a few times. V usage is TRBV20-1 and J usage is TRBJ2-5; D is perhaps TRBD1 or TRBD2 (6 bases each). V was pared by 3 bases and J by 5 bases, with 22 bases between. Germline lookup yields CDR1 DFQATT and CDR2 SNEGSKA (reference sequence). CDR3 size: 16 residues. The CDR3 reads CSARAVGGSRGETQYF. CDR3 sequence (DNA): TGCAGTGCTAGGGCGGTCGGGGGAAGTAGGGGGGAGACCCAGTACTTC.

This chain connects TRBV29-1 to TRBJ1-2; tentatively, D is TRBD1 (6 bases). CDR1 SQVTM and CDR2 ANQGSEA come from the germline V gene. The CDR3 consists of 12 residues. V was trimmed by 8 bases and J by 4 bases, leaving 14 bases between them. The CDR3 spells CSQQQGPYGYTF. DNA for the CDR3: TGCAGCCAGCAACAGGGACCCTATGGCTACACCTTC.

V gene TRBV7-6 combines with J gene TRBJ2-3, with a possible D match to TRBD1 (6 bases). This CDR3 contains 13 residues. The V end was cut by 4 bases, the J end by 4 bases, with 9 bases between. Per the germline V gene, CDR1 is SGHVS and CDR2 is FNYEAQ. The CDR3 region is CASSSWGPDTQYF. In DNA, the CDR3 is TGTGCCAGCAGCTCCTGGGGGCCAGATACGCAGTATTTT.

The CDR3 here is CASSARDVRNTEAFF. The CDR3 nucleotides are TGTGCCAGTAGTGCCCGGGACGTTAGGAACACTGAAGCTTTCTTT. The chain carries TRBV7-2 and TRBJ1-1; D may be TRBD1 (5 bases). The CDR3 is made up of 15 amino acids. V was cut by 9 bases and J by 1 base, with 18 bases left in between. Germline V gene lookup returns CDR1 SGHTA and CDR2 FQGNSA.

This clonotype has just a few counts. The V and J genes are TRBV6-5 and TRBJ2-7, with D perhaps TRBD1 (5 bases). The CDR3 contains 16 residues. Per germline, CDR1 MNHEY and CDR2 SVGAGI. The V and J ends lost 2 bases and 3 bases respectively, with 17 bases between them. CDR3 bases: TGTGCCAGCAGTTACGGTACTCCAGGGCAGGGCTACGAGCAGTACTTC. Its protein product is CASSYGTPGQGYEQYF.

This clonotype has a count of ten or more. The chain uses TRBV7-9 and TRBJ2-5; 7 nucleotides line up with TRBD1. The junction had 5 bases not matched to a gene; V was cut back by 1 base and J by 3 bases. Germline CDR1 SEHNR, CDR2 FQNEAQ (reference sequence). This CDR3 has 15 residues. CDR3 coding DNA: TGTGCCAGCAGCTTAGGGGCAGGGGGAAAAGAGACCCAGTACTTC. Translation: CASSLGAGGKETQYF.

The J gene is TRBJ1-4, the V gene TRBV2; D possibly corresponds to TRBD1 (5 bases). V lost 6 bases, J lost 8 bases, and 16 bases lay in between. The CDR3 totals 14 residues. Germline V gives CDR1 SNHLY, CDR2 FYNNEI. CDR3 in DNA: TGTGCCAGCAGCGAACGGGGGGTGGTAGAAAAACTGTTTTTT. Its protein product is CASSERGVVEKLFF.

A note on this clonotype: Germline is not matched at one junction end, which may reflect a read error. V is TRBV25-1 and J is TRBJ1-6; 7 nucleotides line up with TRBD1. Germline CDR1 MGHDK, CDR2 SYGVNS. CDR3 length equals 14 residues. CDR3 DNA: TGTGCCAGCAGCCCAGGGGGGAAGAATTCACCCCCCCACTTT. Its protein is CASSPGGKNSPPHF.

A note on this clonotype: This could be a read error, since a much larger clone is one nucleotide away. The chain carries TRBV9 and TRBJ1-1; 8 bases map to TRBD1. V was pared by 3 bases and J by 6 bases, with 13 bases of the junction left unmatched. The CDR3 consists of 16 residues. Per the germline V gene, CDR1 is SGDLS and CDR2 is YYNGEE. CDR3 sequence (DNA): TGTGCCAGCAGCGGAGACCGGCGACAGGGGAGCGCTGAAGCTTTCTTT. Translation gives CASSGDRRQGSAEAFF. Filled out from reference TRBV9 and TRBJ1-1, the complete variable domain reads DSGVTQTPKHLITATGQRVTLRCSPRSGDLSVYWYQQSLDQGLQFLIQYYNGEERAKGNILERFSAQQFPDLHSELNLSSLELGDSALYFCASSGDRRQGSAEAFFGQGTRLTVV.

The chain is built from TRBV29-1 and TRBJ2-5; D is perhaps TRBD2 (5 bases). CDR3 length: 16 residues. In germline, CDR1 is SQVTM, CDR2 ANQGSEA. V lost 0 bases to trimming and J lost 4 bases, with 18 bases between them. For the CDR3, the DNA is TGCAGCGTTGAAGAAAACGGGGATGGCTACACAGAGACCCAGTACTTC. This codes for CSVEENGDGYTETQYF.